The clone carrying this T cell receptor beta chain was counted ten times or more. The data were obtained in a study of kidney transplant recipient with SARS-CoV-2 infection. Trimming removed 0 bases from V and 5 bases from J, with 8 bases in between. The CDR3 extends over 13 amino acids. Germline assignment: CDR1 SGDLS and CDR2 YYNGEE. TCRdb re-called the reads with MiXCR, one entry per CDR3 protein. The table has 200,000 to 300,000 distinct CDR3 sequences, 29% seen once; the top ten hold less than 8.5%. The rearrangement links TRBV9 to TRBJ1-2; D perhaps matches TRBD1 (5 bases). The sequence was obtained from a male patient in his 30s who had COVID-19 and was a kidney transplant recipient. Some T cells may be transferred from the graft donor. The sequencing used a blood sample, collected at baseline and on roughly day 110 from a kidney transplant recipient. In DNA, the CDR3 is TGTGCCAGCAGCGTAGAAGGGGATTATGGCTACACCTTC. Translation: CASSVEGDYGYTF.